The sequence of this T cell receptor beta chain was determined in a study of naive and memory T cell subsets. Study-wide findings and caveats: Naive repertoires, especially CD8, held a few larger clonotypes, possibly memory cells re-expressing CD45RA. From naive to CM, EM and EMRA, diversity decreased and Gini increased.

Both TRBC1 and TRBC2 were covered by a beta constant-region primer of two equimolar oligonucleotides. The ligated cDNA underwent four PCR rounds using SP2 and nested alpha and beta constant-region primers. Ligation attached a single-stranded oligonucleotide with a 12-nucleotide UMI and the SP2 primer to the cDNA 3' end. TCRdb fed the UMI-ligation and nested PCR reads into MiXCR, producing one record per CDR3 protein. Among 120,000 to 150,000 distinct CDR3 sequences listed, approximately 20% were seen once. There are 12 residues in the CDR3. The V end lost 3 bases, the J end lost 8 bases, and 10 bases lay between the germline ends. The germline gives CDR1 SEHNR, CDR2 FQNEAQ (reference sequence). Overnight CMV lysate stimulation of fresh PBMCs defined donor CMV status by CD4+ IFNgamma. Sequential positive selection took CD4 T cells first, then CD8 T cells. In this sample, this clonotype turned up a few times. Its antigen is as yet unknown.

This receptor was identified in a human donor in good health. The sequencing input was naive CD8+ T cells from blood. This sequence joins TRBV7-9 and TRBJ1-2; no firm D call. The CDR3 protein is CASSFGEGGYTF. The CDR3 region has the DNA TGTGCCAGCAGCTTCGGGGAGGGAGGCTACACCTTC.